This TCR beta chain was identified in a study of blood T cell repertoires in COVID-19. The V gene's germline CDR1 is MNHEY and CDR2 SMNVEV (reference sequence). The CDR3 covers 15 residues. Between the trimmed V and J ends, which lost 3 bases and 3 bases, there was a span of 14 bases. In the original workflow: Estimation of nucleated cell counts relied on the amplification of reference gene primers. The protocol was immunoSEQ multiplex PCR, while the TCRdb copy is restricted to in-frame clones and leaves out a portion. The DNA was the basis for D and trimming; V, J and clone size are from that table. This sample has a few hundred thousand clones, with 85% to 90% found just once. This clone was seen more than once but under ten times.

The chain recombines TRBV27 with TRBJ1-2; D call uncertain. This TCR came from a woman between 35 and 50 years old with acute or convalescent COVID-19. The sequenced material came from peripheral blood. CDR3 sequence (DNA): TGTGCCAGCAGTTTCGACTTTCCCCCGCACTATGGCTACACCTTC. Translated, it gives CASSFDFPPHYGYTF.